This entry describes one T cell receptor beta chain. The data originate from a study of OX40 agonist ivuxolimab in advanced cancers. Looking at the study overall: Prior checkpoint blockade (anti-PD-1, anti-PD-L1 or anti-CTLA-4) was permitted; approximately 41% had it.

Baseline, cycle 4 day 1, and cycle 7 day 1 were the blood sampling points. Germline lookup yields CDR1 SQVTM and CDR2 ANQGSEA. The CDR3 length is 12 residues. Trimming shortened V by 6 bases and J by 0 bases, and 9 bases separated the two germline ends. Sequencing used immunoSEQ multiplex PCR; TCRdb keeps in-frame clones, though not all of them. Among some 97,000 clones listed, 89% were seen once. The J gene is TRBJ2-7, the V gene TRBV29-1; D is possibly TRBD1 (6 bases). Here the sequenced sample was CD4+ or CD8+ T cells sorted from blood, taken in a trial of the OX40 agonist ivuxolimab. The source of this sequence is an adult with an advanced solid tumor such as melanoma, head and neck, liver or kidney cancer. CDR3 in amino acids: CSVSDSSYEQYF. Written as DNA, the CDR3 is TGCAGCGTCTCGGACAGCTCCTACGAGCAGTACTTC.